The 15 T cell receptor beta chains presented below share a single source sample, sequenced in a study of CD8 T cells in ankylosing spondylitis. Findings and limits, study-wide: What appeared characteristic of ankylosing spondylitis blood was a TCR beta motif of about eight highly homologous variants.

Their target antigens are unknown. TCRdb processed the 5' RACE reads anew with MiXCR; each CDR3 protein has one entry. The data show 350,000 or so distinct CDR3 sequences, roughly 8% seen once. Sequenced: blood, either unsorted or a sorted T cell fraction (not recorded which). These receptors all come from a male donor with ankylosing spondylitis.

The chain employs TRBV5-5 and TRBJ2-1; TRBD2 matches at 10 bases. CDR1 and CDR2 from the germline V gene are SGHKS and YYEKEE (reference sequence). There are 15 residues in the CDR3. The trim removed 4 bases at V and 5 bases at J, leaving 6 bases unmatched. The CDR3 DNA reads TGTGCCAGCAGCACCCTAGCGGGAGCGGACAATGAGCAGTTCTTC. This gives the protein CASSTLAGADNEQFF.

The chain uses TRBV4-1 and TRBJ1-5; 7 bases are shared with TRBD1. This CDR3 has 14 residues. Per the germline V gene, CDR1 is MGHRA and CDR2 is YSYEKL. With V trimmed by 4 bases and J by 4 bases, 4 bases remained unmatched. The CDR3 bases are TGCGCCAGCAGCCTCACACAGGGGAATCAGCCCCAGCATTTT. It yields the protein CASSLTQGNQPQHF.

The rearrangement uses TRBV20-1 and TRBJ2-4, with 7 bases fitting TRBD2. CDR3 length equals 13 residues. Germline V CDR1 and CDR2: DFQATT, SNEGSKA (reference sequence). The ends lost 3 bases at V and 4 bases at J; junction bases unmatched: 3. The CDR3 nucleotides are TGCAGTGCTAGTCTAGCGGTAAAAAACATTCAGTACTTC. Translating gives CSASLAVKNIQYF.

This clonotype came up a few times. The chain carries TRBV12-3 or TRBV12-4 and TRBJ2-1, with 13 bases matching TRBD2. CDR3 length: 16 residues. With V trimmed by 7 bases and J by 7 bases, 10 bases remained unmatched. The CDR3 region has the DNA TGTGCCAGCACCCGGGGGACTAGCGGGGTACATAATGAGCAGTTCTTC. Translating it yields CASTRGTSGVHNEQFF.

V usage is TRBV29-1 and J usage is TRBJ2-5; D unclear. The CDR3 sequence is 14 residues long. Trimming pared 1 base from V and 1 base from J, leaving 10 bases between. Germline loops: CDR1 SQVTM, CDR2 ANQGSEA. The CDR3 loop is CSVEVFSVQETQYF. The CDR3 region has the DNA TGCAGCGTTGAAGTTTTCAGCGTCCAAGAGACCCAGTACTTC. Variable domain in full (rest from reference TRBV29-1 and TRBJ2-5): SAVISQKPSRDICQRGTSLTIQCQVDSQVTMMFWYRQQPGQSLTLIATANQGSEATYESGFVIDKFPISRPNLTFSTLTVSNMSPEDSSIYLCSVEVFSVQETQYFGPGTRLLVL.

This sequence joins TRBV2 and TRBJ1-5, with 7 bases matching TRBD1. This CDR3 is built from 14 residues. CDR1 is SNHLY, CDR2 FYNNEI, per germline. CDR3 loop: CVTKGDSPNQPQHF. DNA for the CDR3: TGTGTTACTAAAGGGGACAGTCCAAATCAGCCCCAGCATTTT.

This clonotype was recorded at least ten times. The CDR3 DNA is TGTGCCAGCAGCCTATACACCGGGACTAGCGCGTCCTACGAGCAGTACTTC. Its translation: CASSLYTGTSASYEQYF. The chain couples TRBV4-2 to TRBJ2-7; 10 positions agree with TRBD2. V shed 4 bases, J shed 1 base, and the junction held 10 bases outside the gene matches. The CDR3 spans 17 residues. CDR1 and CDR2 from the germline V gene are LGHNA and YNFKEQ.

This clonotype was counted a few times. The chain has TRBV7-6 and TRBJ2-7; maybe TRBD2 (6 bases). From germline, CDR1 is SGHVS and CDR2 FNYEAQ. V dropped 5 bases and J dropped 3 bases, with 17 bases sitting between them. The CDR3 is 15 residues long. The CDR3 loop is CASSPRPSDNYEQYF. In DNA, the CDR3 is TGTGCCAGCAGCCCCCGGCCTAGCGATAACTACGAGCAGTACTTC.

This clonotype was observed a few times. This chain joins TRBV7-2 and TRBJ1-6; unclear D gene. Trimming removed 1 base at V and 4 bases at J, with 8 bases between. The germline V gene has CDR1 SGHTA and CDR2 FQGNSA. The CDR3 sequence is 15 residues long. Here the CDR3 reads CASSLERNYNSPLHF. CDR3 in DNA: TGTGCCAGCAGCTTAGAACGGAATTATAATTCACCCCTCCACTTT.

The CDR3 coding sequence is TGTGCCACCAGCAGGGTGACAGGGGACTACGAGCAGTACTTC. Translation gives CATSRVTGDYEQYF. The chain links TRBV15 to TRBJ2-7; 8 nucleotides agree with TRBD1. Germline CDR1 and CDR2: LNHNV and YYDKDF (reference sequence). This CDR3 spans 14 amino acids. After removal of 3 bases from V and 3 bases from J, the junction contained 4 bases not matched to a gene.

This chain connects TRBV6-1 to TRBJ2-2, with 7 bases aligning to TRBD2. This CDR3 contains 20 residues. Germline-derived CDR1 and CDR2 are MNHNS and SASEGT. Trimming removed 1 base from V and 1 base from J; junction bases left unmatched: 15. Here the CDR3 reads CASSEVVVAGELRNTGELFF. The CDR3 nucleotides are TGTGCCAGCAGTGAAGTGGTGGTAGCGGGTGAACTTAGGAACACCGGGGAGCTGTTTTTT.

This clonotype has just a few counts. CDR3 sequence: CAWRTDWTSGSTYNEQFF. The DNA for the CDR3 is TGTGCCTGGAGAACTGACTGGACTAGCGGGAGTACCTACAATGAGCAGTTCTTC. The chain combines TRBV30 with TRBJ2-1, with 13 bases fitting TRBD2. CDR3 length: 18 residues. The germline gives CDR1 GTSNPN, CDR2 SVGIG (reference sequence). V shed 3 bases and J 2 bases; nucleotides not matched to a gene: 10.

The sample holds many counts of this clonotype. CDR3 nucleotides: TGTAGCACTGGGGGCTACGAGCAGTACTTC. It yields the protein CSTGGYEQYF. This chain connects TRBV6-1 to TRBJ2-7, with D perhaps assigned TRBD1 or TRBD2 (5 bases each). The CDR3 has 10 residues. Germline V gene data show CDR1 as MNHNS and CDR2 as SASEGT.

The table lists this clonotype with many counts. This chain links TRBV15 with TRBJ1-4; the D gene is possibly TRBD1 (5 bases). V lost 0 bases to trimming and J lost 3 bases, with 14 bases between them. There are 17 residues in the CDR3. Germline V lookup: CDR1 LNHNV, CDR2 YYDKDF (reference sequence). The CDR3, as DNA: TGTGCCACCAGCAGAGAATCGGCAGGGTGGGCTAATGAAAAACTGTTTTTT. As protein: CATSRESAGWANEKLFF.

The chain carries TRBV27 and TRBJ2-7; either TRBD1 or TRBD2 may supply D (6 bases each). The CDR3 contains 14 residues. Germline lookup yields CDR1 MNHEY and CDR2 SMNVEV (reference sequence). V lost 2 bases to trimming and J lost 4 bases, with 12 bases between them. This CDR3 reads CASSLRGTVYEQYF. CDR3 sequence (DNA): TGTGCCAGCAGTTTAAGGGGGACTGTATACGAGCAGTACTTC.